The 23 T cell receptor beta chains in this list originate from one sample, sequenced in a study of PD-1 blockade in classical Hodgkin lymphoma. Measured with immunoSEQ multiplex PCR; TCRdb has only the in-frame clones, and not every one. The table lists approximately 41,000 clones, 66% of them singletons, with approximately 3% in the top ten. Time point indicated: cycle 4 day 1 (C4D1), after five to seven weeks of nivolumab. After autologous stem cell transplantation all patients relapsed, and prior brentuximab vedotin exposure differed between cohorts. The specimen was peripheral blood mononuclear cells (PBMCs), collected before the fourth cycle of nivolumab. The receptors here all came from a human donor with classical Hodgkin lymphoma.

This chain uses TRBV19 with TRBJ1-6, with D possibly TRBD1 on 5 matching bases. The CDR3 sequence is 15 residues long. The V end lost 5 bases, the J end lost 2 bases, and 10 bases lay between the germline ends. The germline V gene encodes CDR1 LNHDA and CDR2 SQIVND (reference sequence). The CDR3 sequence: CASSAQGPYNSPLHF. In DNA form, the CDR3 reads TGTGCCAGTAGTGCCCAGGGCCCCTATAATTCACCCCTCCACTTT.

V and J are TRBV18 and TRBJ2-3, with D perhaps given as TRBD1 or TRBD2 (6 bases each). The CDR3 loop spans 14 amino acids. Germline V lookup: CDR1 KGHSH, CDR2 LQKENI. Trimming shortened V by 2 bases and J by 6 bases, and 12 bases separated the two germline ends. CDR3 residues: CASSPVGGHDTQYF. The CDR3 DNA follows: TGTGCCAGCTCACCAGTAGGGGGGCACGATACGCAGTATTTT.

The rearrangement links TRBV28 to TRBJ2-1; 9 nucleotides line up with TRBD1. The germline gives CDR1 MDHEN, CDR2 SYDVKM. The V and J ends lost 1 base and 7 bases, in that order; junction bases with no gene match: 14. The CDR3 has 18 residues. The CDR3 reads CASSLSLSGTGRVNEQFF. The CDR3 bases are TGTGCCAGCAGTTTATCCCTTTCCGGGACAGGGAGAGTAAATGAGCAGTTCTTC.

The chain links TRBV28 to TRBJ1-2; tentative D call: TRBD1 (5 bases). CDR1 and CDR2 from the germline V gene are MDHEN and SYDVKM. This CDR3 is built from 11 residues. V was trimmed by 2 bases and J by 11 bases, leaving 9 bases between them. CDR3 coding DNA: TGTGCCAGCAGTTTAAAGGGGCTGTACACCTTC. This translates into CASSLKGLYTF.

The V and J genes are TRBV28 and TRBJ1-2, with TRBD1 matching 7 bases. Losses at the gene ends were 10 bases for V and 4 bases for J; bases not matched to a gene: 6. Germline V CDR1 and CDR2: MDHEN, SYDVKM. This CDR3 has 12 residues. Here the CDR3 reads CATWNRGYGYTF. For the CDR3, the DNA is TGTGCCACCTGGAACAGGGGCTATGGCTACACCTTC.

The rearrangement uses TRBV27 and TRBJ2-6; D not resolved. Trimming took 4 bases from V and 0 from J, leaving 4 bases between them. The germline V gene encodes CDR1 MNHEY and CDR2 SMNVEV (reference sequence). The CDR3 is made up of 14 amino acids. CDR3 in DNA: TGTGCCAGCAGTTCTCTCTCTGGGGCCAACGTCCTGACTTTC. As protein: CASSSLSGANVLTF. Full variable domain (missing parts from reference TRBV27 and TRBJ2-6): EAQVTQNPRYLITVTGKKLTVTCSQNMNHEYMSWYRQDPGLGLRQIYYSMNVEVTDKGDVPEGYKVSRKEKRNFPLILESPSPNQTSLYFCASSSLSGANVLTFGAGSRLTVL.

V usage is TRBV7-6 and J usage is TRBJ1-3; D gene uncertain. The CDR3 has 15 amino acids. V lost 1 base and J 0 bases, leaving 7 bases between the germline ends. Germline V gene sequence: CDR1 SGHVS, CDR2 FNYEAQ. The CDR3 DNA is TGTGCCAGCAGCTTAGACAGAGCCTCTGGAAACACCATATATTTT. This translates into CASSLDRASGNTIYF.

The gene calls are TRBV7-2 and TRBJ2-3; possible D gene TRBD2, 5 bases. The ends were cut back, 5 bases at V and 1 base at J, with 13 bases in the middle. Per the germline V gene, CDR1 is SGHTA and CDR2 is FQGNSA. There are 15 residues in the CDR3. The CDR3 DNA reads TGTGCCAGCAGCCCGTCCAGCGGCCGCACAGATACGCAGTATTTT. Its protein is CASSPSSGRTDTQYF.

The CDR3 DNA sequence: TGTGCCAGCAGTCTCTCGACAGGGCCTGGAAACACCATATATTTT. Protein sequence: CASSLSTGPGNTIYF. This chain joins TRBV27 and TRBJ1-3, with 7 bases lining up with TRBD1. With V trimmed by 5 bases and J by 2 bases, 6 bases remained unmatched. This CDR3 has 15 residues. Germline CDR1 reads MNHEY; CDR2 reads SMNVEV (reference sequence).

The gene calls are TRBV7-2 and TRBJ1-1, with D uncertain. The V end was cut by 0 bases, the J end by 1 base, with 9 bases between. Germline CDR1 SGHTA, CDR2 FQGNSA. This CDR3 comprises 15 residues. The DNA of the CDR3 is TGTGCCAGCAGCTTAGCGACGAGGCAGAACACTGAAGCTTTCTTT. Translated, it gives CASSLATRQNTEAFF.

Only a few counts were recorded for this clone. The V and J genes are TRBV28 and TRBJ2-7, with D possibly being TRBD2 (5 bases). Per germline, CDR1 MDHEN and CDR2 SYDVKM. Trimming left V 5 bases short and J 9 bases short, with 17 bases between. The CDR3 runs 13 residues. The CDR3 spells CASSKQEEDGQYF. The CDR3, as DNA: TGTGCCAGCAGTAAGCAGGAGGAGGATGGGCAGTACTTC.

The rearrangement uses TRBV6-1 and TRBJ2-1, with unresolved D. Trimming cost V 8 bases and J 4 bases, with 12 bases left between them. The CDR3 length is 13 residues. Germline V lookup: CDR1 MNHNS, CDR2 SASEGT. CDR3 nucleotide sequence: TGTGCCAGCCTACTTGACCAGTACAATGAGCAGTTCTTC. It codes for CASLLDQYNEQFF.

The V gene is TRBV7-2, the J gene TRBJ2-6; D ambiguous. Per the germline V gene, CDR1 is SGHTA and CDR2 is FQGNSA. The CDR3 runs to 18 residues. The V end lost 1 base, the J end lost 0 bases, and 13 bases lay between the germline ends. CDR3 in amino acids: CASSLGTSRASGANVLTF. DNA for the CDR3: TGTGCCAGCAGCTTAGGCACCTCTCGGGCCTCTGGGGCCAACGTCCTGACTTTC. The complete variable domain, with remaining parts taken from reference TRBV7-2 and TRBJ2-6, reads GAGVSQSPSNKVTEKGKDVELRCDPISGHTALYWYRQSLGQGLEFLIYFQGNSAPDKSGLPSDRFSAERTGGSVSTLTIQRTQQEDSAVYLCASSLGTSRASGANVLTFGAGSRLTVL.

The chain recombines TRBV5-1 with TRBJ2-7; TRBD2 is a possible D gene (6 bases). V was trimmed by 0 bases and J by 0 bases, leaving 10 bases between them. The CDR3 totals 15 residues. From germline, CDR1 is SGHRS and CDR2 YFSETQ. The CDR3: CASSLVVSGSYEQYF. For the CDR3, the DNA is TGCGCCAGCAGCTTGGTGGTTAGCGGCTCCTACGAGCAGTACTTC.

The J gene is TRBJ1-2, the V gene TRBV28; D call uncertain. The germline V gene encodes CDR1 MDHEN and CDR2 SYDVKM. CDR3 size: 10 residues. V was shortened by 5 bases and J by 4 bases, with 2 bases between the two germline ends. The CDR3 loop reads CASSGYGYTF. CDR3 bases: TGTGCCAGCAGTGGCTATGGCTACACCTTC.

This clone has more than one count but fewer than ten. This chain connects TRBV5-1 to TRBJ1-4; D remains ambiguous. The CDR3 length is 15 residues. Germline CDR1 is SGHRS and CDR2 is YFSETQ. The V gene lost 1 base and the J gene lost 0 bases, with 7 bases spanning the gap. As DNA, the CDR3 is TGCGCCAGCAGCTTGTTAGCAGCAACTAATGAAAAACTGTTTTTT. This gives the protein CASSLLAATNEKLFF. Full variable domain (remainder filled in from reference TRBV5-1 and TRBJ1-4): KAGVTQTPRYLIKTRGQQVTLSCSPISGHRSVSWYQQTPGQGLQFLFEYFSETQRNKGNFPGRFSGRQFSNSRSEMNVSTLELGDSALYLCASSLLAATNEKLFFGSGTQLSVL.

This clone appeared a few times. CDR3 sequence (DNA): TGCGCCAGCAGCCAAGACGGGACTAGGTACAATGAGCAGTTCTTC. It encodes CASSQDGTRYNEQFF. The V and J genes are TRBV4-3 and TRBJ2-1, with 8 nucleotides matching TRBD2. Germline-derived CDR1 and CDR2 are LGHNA and YSLEER. CDR3 length equals 15 residues. The V gene end was trimmed by 0 bases and the J gene end by 4 bases; junction bases not matched to a gene: 2.

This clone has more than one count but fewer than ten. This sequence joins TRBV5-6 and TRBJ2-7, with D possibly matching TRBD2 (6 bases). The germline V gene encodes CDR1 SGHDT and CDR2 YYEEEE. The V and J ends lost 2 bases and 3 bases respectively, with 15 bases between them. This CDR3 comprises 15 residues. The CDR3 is CASSFREKTYYEQYF. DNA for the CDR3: TGTGCCAGCAGCTTCCGGGAGAAAACATACTACGAGCAGTACTTC.

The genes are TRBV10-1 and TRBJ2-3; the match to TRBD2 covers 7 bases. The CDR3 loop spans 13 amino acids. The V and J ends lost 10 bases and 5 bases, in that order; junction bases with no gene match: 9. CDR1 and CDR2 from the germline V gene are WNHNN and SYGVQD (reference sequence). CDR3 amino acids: CATRRAGEDTQYF. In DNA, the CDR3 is TGCGCCACTCGCCGTGCGGGAGAAGATACGCAGTATTTT.

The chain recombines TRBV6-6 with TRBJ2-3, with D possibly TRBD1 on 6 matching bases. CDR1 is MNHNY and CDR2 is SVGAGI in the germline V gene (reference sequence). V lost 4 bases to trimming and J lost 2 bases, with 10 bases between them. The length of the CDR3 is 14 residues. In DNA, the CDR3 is TGTGCCAGCAGTTGGACAGAGCCCACAGATACGCAGTATTTT. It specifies CASSWTEPTDTQYF.

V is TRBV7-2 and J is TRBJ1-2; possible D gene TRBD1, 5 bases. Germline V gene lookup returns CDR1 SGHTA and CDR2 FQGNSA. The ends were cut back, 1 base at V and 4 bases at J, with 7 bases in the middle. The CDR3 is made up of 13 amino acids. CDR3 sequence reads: CASSLVQGYGYTF. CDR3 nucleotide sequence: TGTGCCAGCAGCTTAGTCCAGGGCTATGGCTACACCTTC.

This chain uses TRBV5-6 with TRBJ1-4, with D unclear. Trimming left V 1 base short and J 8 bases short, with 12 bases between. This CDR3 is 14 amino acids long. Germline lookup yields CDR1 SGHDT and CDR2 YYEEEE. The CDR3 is CASSLQEAGEKLFF. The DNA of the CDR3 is TGTGCCAGCAGCTTGCAGGAGGCGGGGGAAAAACTGTTTTTT.

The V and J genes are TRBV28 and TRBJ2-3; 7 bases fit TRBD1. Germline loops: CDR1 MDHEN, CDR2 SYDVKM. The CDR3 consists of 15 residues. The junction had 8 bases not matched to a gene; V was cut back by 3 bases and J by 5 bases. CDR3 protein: CASSLQGGTVDTQYF. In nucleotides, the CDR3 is TGTGCCAGCAGTTTGCAAGGGGGCACGGTAGATACGCAGTATTTT.